This T cell receptor (beta chain) appears in the sequencing data of a study of identical twins. Trimming cost V 6 bases and J 0 bases; bases outside gene matches: 5. The CDR3 consists of 15 residues. General study points: A partial confounding effect on zero-insertion analyses could come from invariant MAIT and iNKT cells. Without tracking the same donors, conclusions rested on cross-sectional statistical analysis. Modelling underestimated the level of out-of-frame TCR alpha sharing observed in monozygotic twins. Insertion counts were lower in abundant cord blood beta clonotypes, a trend that memory repertoires did not show.

One entry per CDR3 protein, called by TCRdb with MiXCR from the 5' RACE reads. The sample has around 650,000 distinct CDR3 sequences, 7% to 7.5% seen once. This clonotype was seen many times. Its cognate antigen is unknown. These data were also filed under a second study, of yellow fever vaccine responses in identical twins.

What was sequenced was PBMCs. The J gene is TRBJ1-5, the V gene TRBV12-3 or TRBV12-4, with 7 positions matching TRBD1. The sequence was collected from a woman under 30 in good health. The chain's CDR3 is CASRGQLNSNQPQHF. The CDR3 region has the DNA TGTGCCAGCAGGGGACAGCTTAATAGCAATCAGCCCCAGCATTTT.